This T cell receptor beta chain derives from a study of blood T cell repertoires in COVID-19. Turning to the study itself: Sites across the United States, Italy and Spain contributed samples from acute and convalescent COVID-19. PBMCs, B-cell-depleted T cells, or T cells were the source of the cDNA or gDNA that made up the material.

The CDR3 length is 16 residues. Trimming took 2 bases from V and 8 from J, leaving 19 bases between them. Germline V lookup: CDR1 MDHEN, CDR2 SYDVKM. Per the original data handling: Researchers report that nucleated cell counts were estimated from reference gene primer amplification. The data were produced by immunoSEQ multiplex PCR, yet TCRdb's version contains in-frame clones alone and is incomplete. That table is the source of V, J and clone size, and D and trimming were worked out from the DNA. Of 200,000 to 250,000 clones in the sample, around 84% were seen once. This receptor was identified in a woman aged 60-75 years who had recovered from COVID-19. Sequenced sample: peripheral blood. This chain links TRBV28 with TRBJ1-5; a weak D match, TRBD1 (5 bases). In nucleotides, the CDR3 is TGTGCCAGCAGTTTAGGACAATGGGGTTCCACTGAGCCCCAGCATTTT. Amino acid sequence: CASSLGQWGSTEPQHF. Looking up the rest from reference TRBV28 and TRBJ1-5 gives the full variable domain: DVKVTQSSRYLVKRTGEKVFLECVQDMDHENMFWYRQDPGLGLRLIYFSYDVKMKEKGDIPEGYSVSREKKERFSLILESASTNQTSMYLCASSLGQWGSTEPQHFGDGTRLSIL.